Detailed here is one T cell receptor (beta chain). The CDR3 is made up of 11 amino acids. V was cut by 7 bases and J by 8 bases, with 9 bases left in between. The germline CDR1 and CDR2 sequences are LGHNT and FRNRAP. Clones were read by immunoSEQ multiplex PCR, and TCRdb kept only the in-frame ones, dropping some. Of over 6,500 clones in the sample, approximately 85% were seen once. This sample was included in a study of chemoradiotherapy in HPV16-positive cancers. The specimen comprised tumor tissue, sampled from a patient who underwent chemoradiotherapy. This clonotype was sampled from a human donor with HPV-associated anogenital cancer. The gene calls are TRBV12-5 and TRBJ2-4; D ambiguous. The CDR3 coding sequence is TGTGCTAGTGCCCTTCTGGACATTCAGTACTTC. This gives the protein CASALLDIQYF.